Listed here are 21 T cell receptor beta chains from one sample, sequenced in a study of T-cell reconstitution after alpha-beta-depleted transplantation in children. Unique molecular identifiers were used to barcode this TCRbeta library. One entry per CDR3 protein results from TCRdb running MiXCR on the PCR reads. The table lists 600,000 or so distinct CDR3 sequences, 20% to 25% of them singletons, with 13% to 15% in the top ten. Specimen: PBMCs, mostly from graft donor cells, collected 360 days after TCRalphabeta/CD19-depleted stem cell transplant. These receptors originate from a boy less than two years old who had a stem cell transplant for acute myeloid leukemia, so the T cells may come from the graft donor.

This rearrangement joins TRBV6-5 to TRBJ2-1, with 14 bases identical to TRBD2. This CDR3 has 18 amino acids. V gave up 2 bases and J gave up 6 bases; unmatched junction bases: 9. Germline CDR1 is MNHEY and CDR2 is SVGAGI. The DNA of the CDR3 is TGTGCCAGCAGTTACGGACTAGCGGGGGGCATTGGATTCAATGAGCAGTTCTTC. Translating gives CASSYGLAGGIGFNEQFF.

This clonotype has a handful of counts. The chain is built from TRBV7-2 and TRBJ2-7; D could derive from TRBD1 or TRBD2 (5 bases each). Per germline, CDR1 SGHTA and CDR2 FQGNSA. V lost 5 bases, J lost 4 bases, and 15 bases lay in between. The CDR3 runs 14 residues. The CDR3 DNA is TGTGCCAGCAGCCCCCCCGGGACCGGATACGAGCAGTACGTC. Its translation is CASSPPGTGYEQYV.

This clonotype was counted only a few times. This chain links TRBV4-2 with TRBJ2-3, with TRBD1 matching over 8 bases. The ends lost 0 bases at V and 5 bases at J; junction bases unmatched: 4. The CDR3 totals 15 residues. Looked up from germline, CDR1 is LGHNA and CDR2 is YNFKEQ. CDR3 sequence: CASSQDPDRVDTQYF. In nucleotides, the CDR3 is TGTGCCAGCAGCCAAGATCCGGACAGGGTAGATACGCAGTATTTT.

This chain joins TRBV7-2 and TRBJ2-5; TRBD1 is a possible D gene (6 bases). This CDR3 contains 15 residues. Trimming took 3 bases from V and 2 from J, leaving 13 bases between them. Germline V gene sequence: CDR1 SGHTA, CDR2 FQGNSA. The CDR3 protein is CASSLMGAGQETQYF. CDR3 DNA sequence: TGTGCCAGCAGCTTGATGGGGGCAGGGCAAGAGACCCAGTACTTC.

This rearrangement joins TRBV6-1 to TRBJ2-5; D is unresolved. The length of the CDR3 is 15 residues. Germline CDR1 is MNHNS and CDR2 is SASEGT. The V end was cut by 6 bases, the J end by 4 bases, with 18 bases between. This CDR3 reads CASSPTPFEVETQYF. In DNA, the CDR3 is TGTGCCAGCAGCCCAACGCCGTTCGAGGTAGAGACCCAGTACTTC.

This rearrangement joins TRBV4-1 to TRBJ1-6; the D gene is possibly TRBD1 (6 bases). The germline V and J ends were trimmed by 3 bases and 10 bases, with 10 bases remaining between them. Germline V gives CDR1 MGHRA, CDR2 YSYEKL. This CDR3 spans 13 amino acids. The CDR3 here is CASSQNRDSPLHF. CDR3 bases: TGCGCCAGCAGCCAGAACAGGGACTCACCCCTCCACTTT.

This clonotype was seen repeatedly, ten times or more. The rearrangement links TRBV15 to TRBJ2-1, with 11 bases aligning to TRBD2. The CDR3 contains 16 residues. The V and J ends lost 1 base and 7 bases, in that order; junction bases with no gene match: 6. The germline gives CDR1 LNHNV, CDR2 YYDKDF (reference sequence). The CDR3 reads CATSRGQLAGENEQFF. The CDR3 DNA reads TGTGCCACCAGCAGAGGCCAACTAGCGGGGGAAAATGAGCAGTTCTTC.

The V and J genes are TRBV18 and TRBJ2-3; D may be TRBD2 (6 bases). V lost 0 bases, J lost 2 bases, and 9 bases lay in between. Germline loops: CDR1 KGHSH, CDR2 LQKENI. The CDR3 extends over 15 amino acids. The CDR3 region is CASSPPEGPTDTQYF. CDR3 nucleotide sequence: TGTGCCAGCTCACCACCGGAGGGACCCACAGATACGCAGTATTTT.

DNA for the CDR3: TGCGCCAGCCAGGGGGCTGGTGAGCAGTTCTTC. Its protein is CASQGAGEQFF. The V gene is TRBV4-3, the J gene TRBJ2-1; 8 nucleotides align to TRBD1. The CDR3 extends over 11 amino acids. The junction had 3 bases not matched to a gene; V was cut back by 8 bases and J by 9 bases. Germline V gene sequence: CDR1 LGHNA, CDR2 YSLEER.

This clonotype was counted many times. The J gene is TRBJ2-1, the V gene TRBV5-1; TRBD2 matches 11 bases. After removal of 4 bases from V and 4 bases from J, the junction contained 4 bases not matched to a gene. CDR1 is SGHRS, CDR2 YFSETQ, per germline. The length of the CDR3 is 15 residues. CDR3 DNA sequence: TGCGCCAGCAGCGCTCGACTAGCGGGGTACAATGAGCAGTTCTTC. Its protein product is CASSARLAGYNEQFF.

The chain is built from TRBV27 and TRBJ2-5; either TRBD1 or TRBD2 may supply D (5 bases each). Germline CDR1 is MNHEY and CDR2 is SMNVEV (reference sequence). The CDR3 has 14 amino acids. Trimming took 5 bases from V and 2 from J, leaving 12 bases between them. Written as DNA, the CDR3 is TGTGCCAGCAGTACTCCGGGGCCACAAGAGACCCAGTACTTC. This sequence encodes CASSTPGPQETQYF.

Many counts were recorded for this clonotype. The V gene is TRBV7-9, the J gene TRBJ2-5, with 13 bases fitting TRBD2. The CDR3 loop spans 15 amino acids. Trimming at V came to 4 bases and at J to 5 bases, leaving 4 bases not matched to a gene. The germline gives CDR1 SEHNR, CDR2 FQNEAQ (reference sequence). The CDR3 spells CASSSGTSGVETQYF. The CDR3 DNA reads as TGTGCCAGCAGCTCCGGGACTAGCGGGGTGGAGACCCAGTACTTC.

Here the CDR3 reads CASSGLRGRSYNEQFF. Written as DNA, the CDR3 is TGTGCCAGCAGCGGACTCAGGGGACGCTCCTACAATGAGCAGTTCTTC. The chain carries TRBV9 and TRBJ2-1, with D possibly TRBD1 on 6 matching bases. There are 16 residues in the CDR3. CDR1 is SGDLS, CDR2 YYNGEE, per germline. V lost 3 bases and J 0 bases, leaving 13 bases between the germline ends.

This chain joins TRBV28 and TRBJ1-5; the D is unclear. The CDR3 is made up of 13 amino acids. From germline, CDR1 is MDHEN and CDR2 SYDVKM. V gave up 6 bases and J gave up 5 bases, with 11 bases separating them. The CDR3 loop reads CASRPSGDQPQHF. CDR3 nucleotide sequence: TGTGCCAGCAGACCCAGCGGTGATCAGCCCCAGCATTTT.

This clonotype was counted a few times. The rearrangement uses TRBV20-1 and TRBJ2-2; no definite D call. Germline values: CDR1 DFQATT, CDR2 SNEGSKA (reference sequence). The CDR3 covers 15 residues. V was trimmed by 0 bases and J by 5 bases, leaving 13 bases between them. For the CDR3, the DNA is TGCAGTGCTAGAGATCAAGCAACTTGGACCGGGGAGCTGTTTTTT. Its protein is CSARDQATWTGELFF.

The V call is TRBV20-1, the J call TRBJ2-5; D is uncertain. CDR1 and CDR2 (germline): DFQATT, SNEGSKA (reference sequence). CDR3 size: 13 residues. V was trimmed by 2 bases and J by 5 bases, leaving 12 bases between them. The CDR3 here is CSARLMDLETQYF. The CDR3 DNA reads TGCAGTGCTAGATTGATGGATCTCGAGACCCAGTACTTC.

This clonotype was seen more than once but under ten times. The gene calls are TRBV28 and TRBJ1-2, with 7 nucleotides matching TRBD1. J was trimmed by 0 bases and V by 7 bases; bases with no gene match: 5. Germline V gene lookup returns CDR1 MDHEN and CDR2 SYDVKM. The CDR3 loop spans 14 amino acids. CDR3 sequence (DNA): TGTGCCAGCACCCCAGGGGGACCTAACTATGGCTACACCTTC. This encodes CASTPGGPNYGYTF.

The rearrangement joins TRBV4-2 to TRBJ1-5, with D possibly being TRBD1 (6 bases). Germline V gene lookup returns CDR1 LGHNA and CDR2 YNFKEQ. This CDR3 has 17 amino acids. Trimming pared 0 bases from V and 7 bases from J, leaving 19 bases between. CDR3 sequence reads: CASSQEASARGGQPQHF. DNA of the CDR3: TGTGCCAGCAGCCAAGAAGCGTCGGCCAGGGGTGGACAGCCCCAGCATTTT.

This chain uses TRBV15 with TRBJ1-5, with D perhaps TRBD1 (5 bases). Germline CDR1 is LNHNV and CDR2 is YYDKDF (reference sequence). V lost 5 bases, J lost 3 bases, and 20 bases lay in between. There are 17 residues in the CDR3. The CDR3 nucleotides read TGTGCCACCAGCGCACAGGCGCGGGACGGTTACAATCAGCCCCAGCATTTT. Protein sequence: CATSAQARDGYNQPQHF.

This clonotype was seen only a few times. The V call is TRBV12-3 or TRBV12-4, the J call TRBJ2-7, with TRBD1 matching over 7 bases. Trimming removed 7 bases from V and 2 bases from J; junction bases left unmatched: 5. The CDR3 is made up of 13 amino acids. The CDR3 DNA reads as TGTGCCAGCACCATTGACAGGGCCTACGAGCAGTACTTC. Its protein product is CASTIDRAYEQYF.

V gene TRBV5-5 combines with J gene TRBJ1-1; possibly TRBD1 for D (6 bases). The germline V gene has CDR1 SGHKS and CDR2 YYEKEE (reference sequence). This CDR3 comprises 16 residues. The V and J ends lost 5 bases and 0 bases respectively, with 17 bases between them. DNA for the CDR3: TGTGCCAGCAGTTCCGGGACAACGCGAATGAACACTGAAGCTTTCTTT. It is translated as CASSSGTTRMNTEAFF.